The T cell receptor (beta chain) under discussion was sequenced for a study of shared clonotypes between healthy human individuals. Overall study results and limits: Compared with memory subsets, naive subsets generally had larger estimated richness.

V dropped 4 bases and J dropped 9; count of bases not matched to a gene: 13. Germline values: CDR1 MGHRA, CDR2 YSYEKL. The CDR3 has 16 residues. With regard to this clone: Its antigen is undetermined.

Profiling relied on immunoSEQ multiplex PCR, and the TCRdb table lists in-frame clones only, not all of them. The data contain around 600,000 clones, 85% to 95% of them singletons. Naive CD8 cells comprised CD45RO-negative, CCR7-positively selected cells, excluding terminally differentiated effector memory CD45RA+ cells. Caucasian adults living in Nashville, Tennessee, provided all samples. Sequencing input: naive CD8+ T cells sorted from blood. This TCR was recovered from a woman aged 25-40 years in good health. The J gene is TRBJ2-1, the V gene TRBV4-1, with 9 bases aligning to TRBD1. The CDR3: CASSPYPGQGSGEQFF. The CDR3 DNA reads TGCGCCAGCAGCCCATATCCGGGACAGGGCTCGGGTGAGCAGTTCTTC.